This entry features one TCR beta chain sequence. No antigen is known for it. Vbeta (60) and Jbeta (13) primers were used in the PCR. Sequencing used immunoSEQ multiplex PCR; TCRdb keeps in-frame clones, though not all of them. The profile shows approximately 190,000 clones, approximately 79% of them singletons. The sample comes from a study of cytomegalovirus exposure and HLA in healthy donors. Overall study context: Out of 150 million to 200 million T cells, an earlier analysis found around 120 million unique TCR beta sequences in total. Study outcomes and limitations: Analyzed later, most CMV-associated TCR beta chains appeared HLA-restricted. The study designated 150 to 200 TCR beta chains cytomegalovirus-associated.

Sample: PBMCs. The receptor comes from a man aged 40-50 years in good health and CMV-seropositive.

As DNA, the CDR3 is TGTGCCAGCAGCGTAGAGGGGGGGACAGGGGGCAGGGAGACCCAGTACTTC. This codes for CASSVEGGTGGRETQYF. V and J are TRBV9 and TRBJ2-5; 12 bases align to TRBD1. This CDR3 has 17 residues. Germline CDR1 reads SGDLS; CDR2 reads YYNGEE. V was pared by 0 bases and J by 5 bases, with 8 bases of the junction left unmatched.